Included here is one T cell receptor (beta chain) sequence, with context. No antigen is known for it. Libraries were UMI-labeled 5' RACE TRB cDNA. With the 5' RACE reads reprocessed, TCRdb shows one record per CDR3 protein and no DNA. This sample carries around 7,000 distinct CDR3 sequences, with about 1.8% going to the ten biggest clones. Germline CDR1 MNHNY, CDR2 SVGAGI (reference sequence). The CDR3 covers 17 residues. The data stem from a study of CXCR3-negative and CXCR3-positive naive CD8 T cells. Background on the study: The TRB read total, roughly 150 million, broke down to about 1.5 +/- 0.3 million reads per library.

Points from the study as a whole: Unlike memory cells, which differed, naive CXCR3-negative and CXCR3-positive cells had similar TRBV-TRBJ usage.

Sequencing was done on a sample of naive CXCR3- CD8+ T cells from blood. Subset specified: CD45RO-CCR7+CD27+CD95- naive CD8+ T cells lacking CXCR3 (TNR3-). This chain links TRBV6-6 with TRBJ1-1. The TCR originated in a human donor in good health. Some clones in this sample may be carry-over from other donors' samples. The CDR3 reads CASRQKGEGYLDTEAFF.